This T cell receptor beta chain was recovered during a study of blood T cell repertoires in COVID-19. Which cohort a participant joined came from the clinical history participants gave. CDR1 is SEHNR and CDR2 is FQNEAQ in the germline V gene (reference sequence). This CDR3 has 15 residues. V dropped 4 bases and J dropped 6 bases, with 18 bases sitting between them. The authors' processing: Amplification with reference gene primers provided the estimates of nucleated cell counts. The data were produced by immunoSEQ multiplex PCR, yet TCRdb's version contains in-frame clones alone and is incomplete. V, J and clone size derive from that table, while D and trimming were established from the DNA sequence. In the table there are over 300,000 clones, around 84% of which are singletons.

Input material: PBMCs or T cells enriched from blood (not recorded which). The chain uses TRBV7-9 and TRBJ1-2; TRBD1 might be the D (5 bases). The sequence came from a woman in her late teens or twenties who had recovered from COVID-19. The DNA of the CDR3 is TGTGCCAGCAGCTCGTACTTAGGAGGGGAGGATGGCTACACCTTC. Translated: CASSSYLGGEDGYTF. Together with reference TRBV7-9 and TRBJ1-2, the CDR3 gives the full variable domain: DTGVSQNPRHKITKRGQNVTFRCDPISEHNRLYWYRQTLGQGPEFLTYFQNEAQLEKSRLLSDRFSAERPKGSFSTLEIQRTEQGDSAMYLCASSSYLGGEDGYTFGSGTRLTVV.